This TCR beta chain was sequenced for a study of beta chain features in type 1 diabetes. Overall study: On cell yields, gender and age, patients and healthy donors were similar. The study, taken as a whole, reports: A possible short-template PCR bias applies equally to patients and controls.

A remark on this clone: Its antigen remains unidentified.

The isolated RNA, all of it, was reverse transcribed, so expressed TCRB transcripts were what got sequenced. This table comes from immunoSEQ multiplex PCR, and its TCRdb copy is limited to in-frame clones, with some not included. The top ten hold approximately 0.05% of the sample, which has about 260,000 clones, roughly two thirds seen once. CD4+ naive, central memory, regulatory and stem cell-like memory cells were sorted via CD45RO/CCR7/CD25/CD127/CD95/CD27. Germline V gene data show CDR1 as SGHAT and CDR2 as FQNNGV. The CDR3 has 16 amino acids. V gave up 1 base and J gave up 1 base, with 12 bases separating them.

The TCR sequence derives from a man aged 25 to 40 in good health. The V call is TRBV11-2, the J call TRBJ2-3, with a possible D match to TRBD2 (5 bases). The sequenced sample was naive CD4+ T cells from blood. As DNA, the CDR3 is TGTGCCAGCAGCTTAGTCGGAGTGGGAGGCACAGATACGCAGTATTTT. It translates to CASSLVGVGGTDTQYF. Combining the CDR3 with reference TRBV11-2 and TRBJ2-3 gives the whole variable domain EAGVAQSPRYKIIEKRQSVAFWCNPISGHATLYWYQQILGQGPKLLIQFQNNGVVDDSQLPKDRFSAERLKGVDSTLKIQPAKLEDSAVYLCASSLVGVGGTDTQYFGPGTRLTVL.